Listed below are T cell receptor beta chains from one sample, sequenced in a study of T cells in Graves' hyperthyroidism and ophthalmopathy. TCRdb analysed the multiplex PCR reads with MiXCR anew, one entry per CDR3 protein. The table lists under 40,000 distinct CDR3 sequences, roughly 49% of them singletons. Sample: blood. The receptors originated from a woman aged 50 to 65 with Graves' hyperthyroidism that later progressed to Graves' ophthalmopathy. Both conserved end residues are part of each CDR3. The order of the fields is CDR3 length, V gene, CDR3 protein.

cdr3_length: 17
v_call: TRBV24-1
cdr3_aa: CATSGGTSGSPYNEQFF

cdr3_length: 15
v_call: TRBV7-2
cdr3_aa: CASSLGQGVYYGYTF

cdr3_length: 16
v_call: TRBV19
cdr3_aa: CASSMGTDPSNQPQHF

cdr3_length: 11
v_call: TRBV7-2
cdr3_aa: CASSPANEQYF

cdr3_length: 17
v_call: TRBV6-2/TRBV6-3
cdr3_aa: CASSTLSRLAVQETQYF

cdr3_length: 18
v_call: TRBV19
cdr3_aa: CASSISGASGRATDTQYF

cdr3_length: 15
v_call: TRBV7-7
cdr3_aa: CASSPPGTRNTEAFF

cdr3_length: 11
v_call: TRBV29-1
cdr3_aa: CSVDGPQGLFF

cdr3_length: 16
v_call: TRBV5-4
cdr3_aa: CASSLESSPNTGELFF

cdr3_length: 14
v_call: TRBV9
cdr3_aa: CASSWQGNSYEQYF

cdr3_length: 11
v_call: TRBV29-1
cdr3_aa: CSSSGFHGYTF

cdr3_length: 14
v_call: TRBV29-1
cdr3_aa: CSASGQGAGEKLFF

cdr3_length: 16
v_call: TRBV6-1
cdr3_aa: CVSTHIGTDGKQPQHF

cdr3_length: 18
v_call: TRBV5-8
cdr3_aa: CASIPPGLAGGPFNEQFF

cdr3_length: 18
v_call: TRBV7-9
cdr3_aa: CASSSARQGTTSTDTQYF

cdr3_length: 15
v_call: TRBV6-2/TRBV6-3
cdr3_aa: CASSAPRDYSNEQFF

cdr3_length: 14
v_call: TRBV24-1
cdr3_aa: CATSDGQGDQPQYF

cdr3_length: 16
v_call: TRBV7-3
cdr3_aa: CASSPTSGSSYNEQFF

cdr3_length: 15
v_call: TRBV12-3/TRBV12-4
cdr3_aa: CASSQGIGISYEQYF

cdr3_length: 14
v_call: TRBV6-2/TRBV6-3
cdr3_aa: CASSYSRQGTEAFF

cdr3_length: 14
v_call: TRBV6-1
cdr3_aa: CASSVLVGVNEQLF

cdr3_length: 15
v_call: TRBV24-1
cdr3_aa: CATTPTGSNTGELFF

cdr3_length: 12
v_call: TRBV6-1
cdr3_aa: CASSEHDQPQHF

cdr3_length: 15
v_call: TRBV7-9
cdr3_aa: CASSLGGPTNQPQHF

cdr3_length: 10
v_call: TRBV29-1
cdr3_aa: CSGCRGELFF

cdr3_length: 13
v_call: TRBV6-4
cdr3_aa: CASSDGGETEAFF

cdr3_length: 15
v_call: TRBV20-1
cdr3_aa: CSAALEGVYNSPLHF

cdr3_length: 14
v_call: TRBV11-3
cdr3_aa: CASSFSGRGETQYF

cdr3_length: 15
v_call: TRBV19
cdr3_aa: CASSSLQGVTGELFF

cdr3_length: 10
v_call: TRBV4-2
cdr3_aa: CASSLGLVTF

cdr3_length: 15
v_call: TRBV6-6
cdr3_aa: CASTKDRVGGDTQYF

cdr3_length: 12
v_call: TRBV19
cdr3_aa: CASKRNTGELLF

cdr3_length: 16
v_call: TRBV6-7
cdr3_aa: CASSPSRGRFSGELFF

cdr3_length: 15
v_call: TRBV10-3
cdr3_aa: CAISDPGQAYNEQFF

cdr3_length: 13
v_call: TRBV24-1
cdr3_aa: CATSDFRVGGYTF

cdr3_length: 16
v_call: TRBV12-3/TRBV12-4
cdr3_aa: CASSLGQGGLGTEAFF

cdr3_length: 15
v_call: TRBV11-3
cdr3_aa: CASSLAPLVRETQYF

cdr3_length: 13
v_call: TRBV6-2/TRBV6-3
cdr3_aa: CASGFGRNTEAFF

cdr3_length: 13
v_call: TRBV20-1
cdr3_aa: CSARPAGVREQYF

cdr3_length: 12
v_call: TRBV6-6
cdr3_aa: CAALGGLYEQYF

cdr3_length: 12
v_call: TRBV5-5
cdr3_aa: CASSGIGYEQYF

cdr3_length: 12
v_call: TRBV6-2/TRBV6-3
cdr3_aa: CASSPNNQPQHF

cdr3_length: 14
v_call: TRBV7-2
cdr3_aa: CASSTQGATDTQYF

cdr3_length: 16
v_call: TRBV20-1
cdr3_aa: CSAIPPSGSSYNEQFF

cdr3_length: 12
v_call: TRBV20-1
cdr3_aa: CSARLVGTGYTF

cdr3_length: 14
v_call: TRBV6-5
cdr3_aa: CASSYSPRGNTIYF

cdr3_length: 15
v_call: TRBV9
cdr3_aa: CASSVGTGLYYGYTF

cdr3_length: 16
v_call: TRBV5-1
cdr3_aa: CASEPGPDRPAYGYTF

cdr3_length: 13
v_call: TRBV10-3
cdr3_aa: CAIRGLGNEKLFF

cdr3_length: 14
v_call: TRBV27
cdr3_aa: CASSLQGLNTEAFF

cdr3_length: 16
v_call: TRBV7-6
cdr3_aa: CASSLDQGGNTGEQYF

cdr3_length: 19
v_call: TRBV7-2
cdr3_aa: CASSFGLRGRGLIAYEQYF

cdr3_length: 13
v_call: TRBV7-7
cdr3_aa: CASSLGRYNEQFF

cdr3_length: 15
v_call: TRBV9
cdr3_aa: CASSVLGQGCEKLFF

cdr3_length: 12
v_call: TRBV2
cdr3_aa: CASSTRDQPQHF

cdr3_length: 16
v_call: TRBV6-2/TRBV6-3
cdr3_aa: CASRRQGARENYGYTF

cdr3_length: 14
v_call: TRBV20-1
cdr3_aa: CSAGWQLHTDMQYF

cdr3_length: 14
v_call: TRBV11-1
cdr3_aa: CASILKRHTDTQYF

cdr3_length: 13
v_call: TRBV10-3
cdr3_aa: CAISEGLDYEQYF